This is a list of T cell receptor beta chains from one sample in a study of CD8 T cells in Susac syndrome. In TCRdb, the immunoSEQ multiplex PCR reads were re-called with MiXCR into one record per CDR3 protein. The table has 150,000 or so distinct CDR3 sequences, just under 95% seen once. The sample consisted of CD4+ T cells from PBMCs. All receptors derive from a human donor in good health. Each CDR3 is given with its conserved first and last residue. D genes are given only for firm matches. The listing skips clone size in some rows; elsewhere it reads once, few, many or a size class.

. | TRBJ2-3 | once | TRBV20-1 | TGCAGTGCCCCCCTCACAGATACGCAGTATTTT | CSAPLTDTQYF
. | TRBJ2-1 | . | TRBV2 | TGTGCCCAGGTTAGGGGAGAGACCTACAATGAGCAGTTCTTC | CAQVRGETYNEQFF
. | TRBJ1-4 | . | TRBV12-3/TRBV12-4 | TGTGCCAGCAGTCCCGACCCCCGCGGAGGAGAAAAACTGTTTTTT | CASSPDPRGGEKLFF
. | TRBJ2-7 | . | TRBV7-9 | TGTGCCAGCAGCTTCTACGTTTCCTACGAGCAGTACTTC | CASSFYVSYEQYF
. | TRBJ1-2 | . | TRBV6-6 | TGTGCCAGCAGGCCCTGGGCCCTCAGGGATGGCTACACCTTC | CASRPWALRDGYTF
. | TRBJ2-5 | . | TRBV20-1 | TGCAGTGCTAACGATTTAGCGCAAGAGACCCAGTACTTC | CSANDLAQETQYF
. | TRBJ1-5 | . | TRBV2 | TGTGCCAGCAGTGAAAACGAGAATCAGCCCCAGCATTTT | CASSENENQPQHF
. | TRBJ1-1 | . | TRBV29-1 | TGCAGCGTTGACCGGCGGGCGAACACTGAAGCTTTCTTT | CSVDRRANTEAFF
TRBD2 | TRBJ2-5 | . | TRBV20-1 | TGCAGTGCTAGAGATCCAGCGGGGGACCAAGAGACCCAGTACTTC | CSARDPAGDQETQYF
. | TRBJ2-5 | . | TRBV4-2 | TGTGCCAGCAGCCACGCCCGGGACATAAAAGAGACCCAGTACTTC | CASSHARDIKETQYF
. | TRBJ1-2 | . | TRBV4-1 | TGCGCCAGCAGCCAAGATCGTATGGGCCGTTTCTATGGCTACACCTTC | CASSQDRMGRFYGYTF
. | TRBJ1-5 | . | TRBV3-1 | TGTGCCAGCAGCCAGGGGCCACATGTTAAACAGCCCCAGCATTTT | CASSQGPHVKQPQHF
TRBD2 | TRBJ2-7 | . | TRBV30 | TGTGCCTGGAGTTCCGGGGGGAGAGAGCAGTACTTC | CAWSSGGREQYF
. | TRBJ1-5 | . | TRBV30 | TGTGCCTGGAGTCCGGGGCTCGGACAGCCCCAGCATTTT | CAWSPGLGQPQHF
. | TRBJ2-5 | . | TRBV2 | TGTGCCAGAGGATCCGGGGAGACCCAGTACTTC | CARGSGETQYF
. | TRBJ2-3 | . | TRBV7-3 | TGTGCCAGCAGCTTAAACGGCAGGGCGGATACGCAGTATTTT | CASSLNGRADTQYF
TRBD1 | TRBJ1-6 | . | TRBV30 | TGTGCCTGGAACAAGGACAGGGCTCTTGCGCCCCTCCACTTT | CAWNKDRALAPLHF
. | TRBJ2-7 | . | TRBV12-1 | TGTGCCAGCAGCATCCCCTCCTACGAGCAGTACTTC | CASSIPSYEQYF
TRBD1 | TRBJ2-4 | . | TRBV7-9 | TGTGCCAGCAGCAATCCGGGACAGGGTGAAGAGTACTTC | CASSNPGQGEEYF
. | TRBJ1-2 | . | TRBV5-1 | TGCGCCAGCAGCTCCACAGGGTACGTTGATGGCTACACCTTC | CASSSTGYVDGYTF
. | TRBJ2-4 | . | TRBV10-3 | TGTGCCATCAGTGACAGGGAGGAATCGAACATTCAGTACTTC | CAISDREESNIQYF
TRBD1 | TRBJ1-3 | . | TRBV7-3 | TGTGCCAGCAGCATAACAGGGGGCGATGGAAACACCATATATTTT | CASSITGGDGNTIYF
. | TRBJ1-3 | . | TRBV7-6 | TGTGCCAGCAGCTTAGGGGAGGGCGGAAACACCATATATTTT | CASSLGEGGNTIYF
. | TRBJ1-2 | . | TRBV5-1 | TGCGCCAGCAGCGACGACACGGTCTATGGCTACACCTTC | CASSDDTVYGYTF
. | TRBJ1-5 | . | TRBV7-9 | TGTGCCAGCAGCTTATCTTCAGGGGAGTGGGGCAATCAGCCCCAGCATTTT | CASSLSSGEWGNQPQHF
. | TRBJ2-7 | . | TRBV5-1 | TGCGCCAGCAGTTCGGACACGGGCTACGAGCAGTACTTC | CASSSDTGYEQYF
. | TRBJ1-2 | . | TRBV9 | TGTGCCAGCAGCGTAGCTCCTCGAGGGGATGGCTACACCTTC | CASSVAPRGDGYTF
. | TRBJ2-5 | . | TRBV5-1 | TGCGCCAGCAGCTTGGGGGGCGCACCGCAAGAGACCCAGTACTTC | CASSLGGAPQETQYF
TRBD1 | TRBJ2-6 | . | TRBV7-9 | TGTGCCAGCAGCTTTACAGGGGCTGTGGCCAACGTCCTGACTTTC | CASSFTGAVANVLTF
TRBD2 | TRBJ2-1 | . | TRBV3-1 | TGTGCCAGCAGCCAGAACCCCACTAGCGGGTTATTTAATGAGCAGTTCTTC | CASSQNPTSGLFNEQFF
. | TRBJ1-4 | . | TRBV15 | TGTGCCACCGCAACAGGGATTTTAACTAATGAAAAACTGTTTTTT | CATATGILTNEKLFF
. | TRBJ1-2 | once | TRBV7-2 | TGTGCCAGCAGCATATACAGGGCCGCGAACTATGGCTACACCTTC | CASSIYRAANYGYTF
TRBD2 | TRBJ2-3 | once | TRBV3-1 | TGTGCCAGCAGCCAGCGGGAGTACACAGATACGCAGTATTTT | CASSQREYTDTQYF
TRBD2 | TRBJ2-1 | . | TRBV5-6 | TGTGCCAGCAGCTTCGCGGGGGGTTCCTCCTACAATGAGCAGTTCTTC | CASSFAGGSSYNEQFF
TRBD1 | TRBJ1-2 | . | TRBV7-2 | TGTGCCAGCAGCCAGGGGGGCACCGGAGGCTACACCTTC | CASSQGGTGGYTF
. | TRBJ1-2 | . | TRBV2 | TGTGCCAGCAGTCCTTCCCGGAAGGATGGCTACACCTTC | CASSPSRKDGYTF
. | TRBJ1-1 | . | TRBV20-1 | TGCAGTGCTAAGGGGCGGTTGAACACTGAAGCTTTCTTT | CSAKGRLNTEAFF
. | TRBJ1-1 | . | TRBV5-1 | TGCGCCAGCAGCGAACAGAACACTGAAGCTTTCTTT | CASSEQNTEAFF
TRBD1 | TRBJ2-1 | . | TRBV20-1 | TGCAGTGCTAGAGATCAGGGGGACTCCTACAATGAGCAGTTCTTC | CSARDQGDSYNEQFF
TRBD1 | TRBJ2-7 | . | TRBV20-1 | TGCAGTGCAATTACCGAGACAGGGATCTACGAGCAGTACTTC | CSAITETGIYEQYF
TRBD1 | TRBJ1-5 | . | TRBV4-1 | TGCGCCAGCAGCCAAGGCAGGGGGCTCAATCAGCCCCAGCATTTT | CASSQGRGLNQPQHF
. | TRBJ2-1 | . | TRBV7-3 | TGTGCCAGCAGCGCCAGCACGGACAATGAGCAGTTCTTC | CASSASTDNEQFF
. | TRBJ2-3 | . | TRBV20-1 | TGCAGTGCTACCCCCCGGACGGCCCGCACAGATACGCAGTATTTT | CSATPRTARTDTQYF
. | TRBJ2-1 | . | TRBV28 | TGTGCCAGCAGCTCCGGGGCTGTCCGTGGTGAGCAGTTCTTC | CASSSGAVRGEQFF
TRBD2 | TRBJ2-5 | . | TRBV20-1 | TGCAGTGCTCCTGAAACTAGCGGGGGGTGGGAGACCCAGTACTTC | CSAPETSGGWETQYF
. | TRBJ2-6 | . | TRBV5-1 | TGCGCCAGCAGTTCCGTGGGGGCGCGCGGGGCCAACGTCCTGACTTTC | CASSSVGARGANVLTF
TRBD1 | TRBJ2-5 | . | TRBV10-2 | TGCGCCAGCAGTGATCGGGACAGGGGTGGAGAGACCCAGTACTTC | CASSDRDRGGETQYF
. | TRBJ1-4 | . | TRBV7-9 | TGTGCCAGCAGCTTAGCAGGCACAGAAGGGAAACTGTTTTTT | CASSLAGTEGKLFF
TRBD2 | TRBJ2-2 | . | TRBV6-1 | TGTGCCAGCAGCCGACTAGCGGGGTTAGACACCGGGGAGCTGTTTTTT | CASSRLAGLDTGELFF
TRBD1 | TRBJ2-7 | . | TRBV18 | TGTGCCAGCTCACCCGATCCCGGGACAGGGGACGCCGAGCAGTACTTC | CASSPDPGTGDAEQYF
. | TRBJ1-2 | . | TRBV5-1 | TGCGCCAGCAGCTTGGATAGGGCCCCAAACTATGGCTACACCTTC | CASSLDRAPNYGYTF
TRBD1 | TRBJ1-4 | . | TRBV5-1 | TGCGCCAGCAGCTTGGGGGACAGGGGTGAAAAACTGTTTTTT | CASSLGDRGEKLFF
. | TRBJ1-1 | . | TRBV3-1 | TGTGCCAGCAGCCAAGATCCGGGAGGGAGAGGGAACACTGAAGCTTTCTTT | CASSQDPGGRGNTEAFF
TRBD1 | TRBJ2-6 | . | TRBV10-3 | TGTGCCATCGCCGGGACAGGGAGTGCTGGGGCCAACGTCCTGACTTTC | CAIAGTGSAGANVLTF
. | TRBJ1-1 | . | TRBV30 | TGTGCCTGGTCAGACCCGGGACTGACCCCGCGAGCTTTCTTT | CAWSDPGLTPRAFF
TRBD1 | TRBJ1-2 | once | TRBV7-3 | TGTGCCAGCAGCTTGACCGGGACAGCATATGGCTACACCTTC | CASSLTGTAYGYTF
. | TRBJ2-7 | . | TRBV3-1 | TGTGCCAGCAGCCAAGAAGGGGTCTACGAGCAGTACTTC | CASSQEGVYEQYF